One sample yielded the 26 T cell receptor beta chains listed below, sequenced in a study of blood T cell repertoires in COVID-19 (dated by TCRdb to about 2020). Libraries came from the immunoSEQ multiplex PCR assay. This is the immuneACCESS table as TCRdb keeps it, with only in-frame sequences that have V and J called. A part of the clones is gone; compared with another copy, unresolved V genes explain less than half, and the rest is unexplained. The sample table contains roughly 350,000 clones; only one count was recorded for approximately 81% of them. The ten largest clones take up roughly 3.6% of the sample. Sequences were obtained from peripheral blood. The source is a woman between 18 and 30 years old with acute or convalescent COVID-19.

The rearrangement links TRBV12-3 or TRBV12-4 to TRBJ1-1; D gene uncertain. The CDR3 spans 13 residues. Trimming stripped 2 bases from V and 11 bases from J, with 15 bases between. The CDR3 region has the DNA TGTGCCAGCAGTTTAAATTTGGCAGAGCGGGCTTTCTTT. Translating it yields CASSLNLAERAFF.

This clone was observed a single time. CDR3 coding DNA: TGTGCCACCGACCGGGACAGGGGTTACTACACCTTC. This sequence encodes CATDRDRGYYTF. V usage is TRBV2 and J usage is TRBJ1-2, with 10 nucleotides matching TRBD1. The ends lost 10 bases at V and 10 bases at J; junction bases unmatched: 9. Germline loops: CDR1 SNHLY, CDR2 FYNNEI. The CDR3 spans 12 residues.

This clone was detected only a few times. V and J are TRBV19 and TRBJ1-5, with D possibly TRBD1 on 6 matching bases. The CDR3 is 15 residues long. V lost 11 bases and J 2 bases, leaving 19 bases between the germline ends. Germline V gives CDR1 LNHDA, CDR2 SQIVND (reference sequence). Written as DNA, the CDR3 is TGTGCCTCTAAAGGGGTGACAGGCGGCAATCAGCCCCAGCATTTT. This sequence encodes CASKGVTGGNQPQHF.

The gene calls are TRBV4-1 and TRBJ1-1; D may be TRBD1 (6 bases). The CDR3 has 16 amino acids. V lost 4 bases, J lost 5 bases, and 20 bases lay in between. Germline CDR1 reads MGHRA; CDR2 reads YSYEKL. CDR3 protein: CASSPRQAGEGTEAFF. CDR3 bases: TGCGCCAGCAGCCCCCGGCAGGCAGGGGAGGGGACTGAAGCTTTCTTT.

This clone was recorded a few times. The V gene is TRBV6-6, the J gene TRBJ2-3; 9 positions match TRBD2. V dropped 6 bases and J dropped 0; count of bases not matched to a gene: 7. Germline CDR1 reads MNHNY; CDR2 reads SVGAGI (reference sequence). This CDR3 has 16 amino acids. The CDR3 nucleotides read TGTGCCAGCAGCTCCCTAACTAGCGGGAGCACAGATACGCAGTATTTT. Translated: CASSSLTSGSTDTQYF.

This clone showed up just a few times. This sequence joins TRBV30 and TRBJ1-2, with D perhaps TRBD1 (6 bases). CDR3 length equals 11 residues. V lost 4 bases to trimming and J lost 7 bases, with 10 bases between them. The germline gives CDR1 GTSNPN, CDR2 SVGIG (reference sequence). The CDR3 DNA sequence: TGTGCCTGGAATAAAGGGGGTGGCTACACCTTC. Translated, it gives CAWNKGGGYTF.

The V call is TRBV7-9, the J call TRBJ1-4, with a weak D call TRBD1 (5 bases). Per germline, CDR1 SEHNR and CDR2 FQNEAQ (reference sequence). The CDR3 totals 15 residues. Trimming shortened V by 5 bases and J by 5 bases, and 15 bases separated the two germline ends. The CDR3 spells CASSPALTGNEKLFF. In DNA, the CDR3 is TGTGCCAGCAGCCCAGCTTTAACAGGAAATGAAAAACTGTTTTTT. The variable domain in full, completed from reference TRBV7-9 and TRBJ1-4, reads DTGVSQNPRHKITKRGQNVTFRCDPISEHNRLYWYRQTLGQGPEFLTYFQNEAQLEKSRLLSDRFSAERPKGSFSTLEIQRTEQGDSAMYLCASSPALTGNEKLFFGSGTQLSVL.

This chain uses TRBV3-1 (or the pseudogene TRBV3-2) with TRBJ1-2, with TRBD1 matching over 9 bases. CDR3 length equals 15 residues. CDR1 is LGHDT, CDR2 YNNKEL, per germline (reference sequence). J was trimmed by 0 bases and V by 6 bases; bases with no gene match: 5. CDR3: CASSSGTGTNYGYTF. The DNA of the CDR3 is TGTGCCAGCAGTTCCGGGACAGGGACTAACTATGGCTACACCTTC.

The rearrangement links TRBV19 to TRBJ1-1; TRBD1 matches at 8 bases. Germline CDR1 is LNHDA and CDR2 is SQIVND (reference sequence). V lost 4 bases to trimming and J lost 4 bases; unmatched junction nucleotides: 11. CDR3 length equals 16 residues. CDR3 nucleotide sequence: TGTGCCAGTAGTACACTGGGCAGGGGGCCAGGCACTGAAGCTTTCTTT. This sequence encodes CASSTLGRGPGTEAFF.

The V call is TRBV28, the J call TRBJ1-3, with D hard to call. CDR3 length equals 16 residues. Germline lookup yields CDR1 MDHEN and CDR2 SYDVKM. V dropped 7 bases and J dropped 0 bases, with 16 bases sitting between them. The CDR3, as DNA: TGTGCCAGCAATTCCCGCGTAGCGGTCTCTGGAAACACCATATATTTT. Protein sequence: CASNSRVAVSGNTIYF.

The chain joins TRBV6-5 to TRBJ1-3; D possibly corresponds to TRBD1 (6 bases). This CDR3 is built from 16 residues. The germline gives CDR1 MNHEY, CDR2 SVGAGI. V lost 0 bases to trimming and J lost 6 bases, with 15 bases between them. CDR3 residues: CASSYSLRGAVNTIYF. Written as DNA, the CDR3 is TGTGCCAGCAGTTACTCCCTCCGGGGGGCTGTAAACACCATATATTTT.

This clone has only one observation. The rearrangement joins TRBV4-2 to TRBJ2-7; TRBD2 aligns across 10 bases. V shed 0 bases and J 4 bases; nucleotides not matched to a gene: 3. The CDR3 spans 15 residues. CDR1 is LGHNA, CDR2 YNFKEQ, per germline. CDR3 nucleotides: TGTGCCAGCAGCCAAGATCTAGCGGGAGTTTACGAGCAGTACTTC. Translating it yields CASSQDLAGVYEQYF.

The rearrangement joins TRBV5-1 to TRBJ2-2; 9 bases are a match to TRBD2. Trimming took 6 bases from V and 6 from J; bases not matched to a gene: 12. CDR3 length: 16 residues. Germline V CDR1 and CDR2: SGHRS, YFSETQ. The CDR3 region has the DNA TGCGCCAGCACCAATAGCGGGAGTGGTTTGGCCGGGGAGCTGTTTTTT. It specifies CASTNSGSGLAGELFF.

The chain carries TRBV24-1 and TRBJ2-1, with 10 bases identical to TRBD2. Germline V gives CDR1 KGHDR, CDR2 SFDVKD. The CDR3 totals 17 residues. With 1 base clipped from V and 10 bases from J, the junction kept 12 bases outside the gene matches. The CDR3 sequence: CATSDFPGTSVPGEQFF. Here the CDR3 DNA reads TGTGCCACCAGTGATTTCCCCGGGACTAGCGTCCCCGGGGAGCAGTTCTTC.

This chain uses TRBV4-1 with TRBJ1-4; TRBD1 aligns across 8 bases. The CDR3 has 14 residues. The germline gives CDR1 MGHRA, CDR2 YSYEKL. V gave up 4 bases and J gave up 5 bases; unmatched junction bases: 3. CDR3 region: CASSLWTGNEKLFF. CDR3 nucleotides: TGCGCCAGCAGCCTGTGGACAGGGAATGAAAAACTGTTTTTT.

This clone was recorded only once. V and J are TRBV7-3 and TRBJ2-1; D is uncertain. The CDR3 covers 14 residues. The germline V gene has CDR1 SGHTA and CDR2 FQGTGA. Trimming took off 5 bases at V and 2 bases at J, with 10 bases between the two ends. In DNA form, the CDR3 reads TGTGCCAGCAGCGCCCCAGGCACCTACAATGAGCAGTTCTTC. Translated, it gives CASSAPGTYNEQFF.

V is TRBV10-2 and J is TRBJ2-5, with TRBD1 identical over 7 bases. The CDR3 runs to 12 residues. CDR1 and CDR2 (germline): WSHSY, SAAADI. V was pared by 6 bases and J by 5 bases, with 3 bases of the junction left unmatched. CDR3 sequence reads: CASRTGIETQYF. CDR3 nucleotides: TGCGCCAGCAGGACAGGGATCGAGACCCAGTACTTC.

The CDR3 bases are TGTGCCAGCAGCACCGGAAGGGGAGGTACTGAAGCTTTCTTT. This sequence encodes CASSTGRGGTEAFF. V and J are TRBV7-3 and TRBJ1-1, with D tentatively TRBD1 (5 bases). The germline gives CDR1 SGHTA, CDR2 FQGTGA. The CDR3 has 14 amino acids. Trimming took off 5 bases at V and 5 bases at J, with 15 bases between the two ends.

The V and J genes are TRBV29-1 and TRBJ2-7; D perhaps matches TRBD1 (5 bases). Trimming cost V 3 bases and J 6 bases, with 18 bases left between them. The germline V gene encodes CDR1 SQVTM and CDR2 ANQGSEA. The CDR3 runs 14 residues. The CDR3 here is CSVEPMLPRGEQYF. In DNA form, the CDR3 reads TGCAGCGTTGAGCCCATGCTCCCTAGGGGCGAGCAGTACTTC.

The rearrangement links TRBV7-8 to TRBJ1-1; D possibly corresponds to TRBD1 (6 bases). CDR1 is SGHVS, CDR2 FQNEAQ, per germline. The CDR3 loop spans 16 amino acids. Trimming took 4 bases from V and 1 from J, leaving 16 bases between them. In DNA, the CDR3 is TGTGCCAGCAGCTCCTACAGGGCGGGTCAGAACACTGAAGCTTTCTTT. Protein: CASSSYRAGQNTEAFF.

This chain joins TRBV5-8 and TRBJ1-4, with TRBD1 as a possible D gene (5 bases). The germline V gene encodes CDR1 SGHTS and CDR2 YDEGEE. The V end was cut by 2 bases, the J end by 0 bases, with 17 bases between. CDR3 length: 18 amino acids. The CDR3, as DNA: TGTGCCAGCAGCTTCCGTACAGATGCAGGGTCAACTAATGAAAAACTGTTTTTT. It translates to CASSFRTDAGSTNEKLFF.

V gene TRBV5-1 combines with J gene TRBJ2-2, with D possibly matching TRBD2 (6 bases). Between the trimmed V and J ends, which lost 1 base and 7 bases, there was a span of 20 bases. Germline lookup yields CDR1 SGHRS and CDR2 YFSETQ. The CDR3 consists of 17 residues. CDR3 sequence (DNA): TGCGCCAGCAGCTTGTTGGGAGGTACGGTCCGGGACGGGGAGCTGTTTTTT. This sequence encodes CASSLLGGTVRDGELFF. The whole variable domain, remainder taken from reference TRBV5-1 and TRBJ2-2, is KAGVTQTPRYLIKTRGQQVTLSCSPISGHRSVSWYQQTPGQGLQFLFEYFSETQRNKGNFPGRFSGRQFSNSRSEMNVSTLELGDSALYLCASSLLGGTVRDGELFFGEGSRLTVL.

V is TRBV27 and J is TRBJ1-3; the match to TRBD1 covers 11 bases. Germline V lookup: CDR1 MNHEY, CDR2 SMNVEV (reference sequence). The J segment lost 1 base and the V segment lost 5 bases, leaving 4 bases of the junction unmatched. The CDR3 sequence is 16 residues long. The CDR3 DNA follows: TGTGCCAGCAGTCCTGGGACAGGGGGTTCTGGAAACACCATATATTTT. Translation: CASSPGTGGSGNTIYF.

The V call is TRBV5-4, the J call TRBJ2-3, with 8 bases lining up with TRBD2. V lost 0 bases to trimming and J lost 1 base; unmatched junction nucleotides: 1. The CDR3 has 15 amino acids. CDR1 and CDR2 (germline): SGHNT, YYREEE (reference sequence). This CDR3 is CASSLDGGGTDTQYF. In DNA, the CDR3 is TGTGCCAGCAGCTTGGACGGGGGGGGCACAGATACGCAGTATTTT.

The chain is built from TRBV7-3 and TRBJ1-2; TRBD1 matches 7 bases. The J segment lost 3 bases and the V segment lost 2 bases, leaving 12 bases of the junction unmatched. This CDR3 region has 17 residues. The germline gives CDR1 SGHTA, CDR2 FQGTGA. CDR3 nucleotides: TGTGCCAGCAGCTTATCGAGGAGGGAAGGGACAGACTATGGCTACACCTTC. Protein sequence: CASSLSRREGTDYGYTF.

This clone was counted once. V and J are TRBV7-8 and TRBJ1-6; possibly TRBD1 for D (6 bases). Germline V gene data show CDR1 as SGHVS and CDR2 as FQNEAQ. V lost 2 bases and J 7 bases, leaving 15 bases between the germline ends. This CDR3 is built from 16 residues. Here the CDR3 DNA reads TGTGCCAGCAGCTTATCCGCTAGACAGGAGAATTCACCCCTCCACTTT. It yields the protein CASSLSARQENSPLHF. Looking up the rest from reference TRBV7-8 and TRBJ1-6 gives the full variable domain: GAGVSQSPRYKVAKRGQDVALRCDPISGHVSLFWYQQALGQGPEFLTYFQNEAQLDKSGLPSDRFFAERPEGSVSTLKIQRTQQEDSAVYLCASSLSARQENSPLHFGNGTRLTVT.